This record concerns one TCR beta chain sequence. No antigen is known for it. As the sequencing template, cDNA was produced by extracting RNA and reverse transcribing it. Repertoires were generated with immunoSEQ multiplex PCR, while TCRdb's copy carries only in-frame clones and drops some. The table records around 250,000 clones, under 70% of them present only once. PBMCs yielded sorted CD4+ and CD8+ T cells. This entry comes from a study of CD8+ T cells in alopecia areata. Whole-study findings and limits: It was lesional scalp, especially alopecia totalis/universalis, that showed higher clonality than normal scalp.

This CDR3 has 14 amino acids. The ends were cut back, 4 bases at V and 1 base at J, with 10 bases in the middle. Germline loops: CDR1 SNHLY, CDR2 FYNNEI. The sequence was obtained from a human donor with alopecia areata. The sequences come from CD4+ T cells sorted from blood, collected at week 0. The genes are TRBV2 and TRBJ1-1, with D hard to call. The CDR3 reads CASSVRVENTEAFF. DNA for the CDR3: TGTGCCAGCAGTGTAAGGGTGGAGAACACTGAAGCTTTCTTT.